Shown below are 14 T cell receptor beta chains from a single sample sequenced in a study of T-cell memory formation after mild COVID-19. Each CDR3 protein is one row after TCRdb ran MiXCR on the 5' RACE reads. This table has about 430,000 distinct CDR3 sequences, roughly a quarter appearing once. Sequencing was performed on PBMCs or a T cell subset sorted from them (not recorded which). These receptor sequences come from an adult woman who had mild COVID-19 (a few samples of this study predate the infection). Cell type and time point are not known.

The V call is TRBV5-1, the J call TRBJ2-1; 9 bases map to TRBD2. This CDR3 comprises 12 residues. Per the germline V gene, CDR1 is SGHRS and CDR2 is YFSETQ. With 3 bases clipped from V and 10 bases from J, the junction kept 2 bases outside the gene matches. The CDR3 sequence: CASSSGLAEQFF. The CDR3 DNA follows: TGCGCCAGCAGCTCTGGACTAGCGGAGCAGTTCTTC.

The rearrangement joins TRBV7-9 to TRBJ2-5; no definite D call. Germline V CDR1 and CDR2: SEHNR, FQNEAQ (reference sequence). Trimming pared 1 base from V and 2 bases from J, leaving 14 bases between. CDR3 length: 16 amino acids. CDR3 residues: CASSLVPALGQETQYF. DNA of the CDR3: TGTGCCAGCAGCTTAGTTCCGGCCCTCGGACAAGAGACCCAGTACTTC.

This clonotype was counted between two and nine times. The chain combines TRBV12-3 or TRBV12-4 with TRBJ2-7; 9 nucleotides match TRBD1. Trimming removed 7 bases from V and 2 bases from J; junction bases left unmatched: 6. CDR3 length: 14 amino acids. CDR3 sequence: CASTPGQGTYEQYF. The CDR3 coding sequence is TGTGCCAGCACCCCGGGACAGGGTACCTACGAGCAGTACTTC.

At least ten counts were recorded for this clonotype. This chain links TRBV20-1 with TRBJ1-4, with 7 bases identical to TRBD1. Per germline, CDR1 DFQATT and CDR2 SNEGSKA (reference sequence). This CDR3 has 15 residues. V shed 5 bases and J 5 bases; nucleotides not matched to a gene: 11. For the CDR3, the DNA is TGCAGTGCTCTCGTCCGGACAGGCTTGAATGAAAAACTGTTTTTT. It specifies CSALVRTGLNEKLFF.

The CDR3 loop is CSSPGLAGETQYF. CDR3 DNA sequence: TGCAGCTCACCGGGACTAGCGGGGGAGACCCAGTACTTC. The gene calls are TRBV29-1 and TRBJ2-5; 13 bases map to TRBD2. Trimming took 8 bases from V and 5 from J; bases not matched to a gene: 5. CDR3 length: 13 amino acids. Germline CDR1 reads SQVTM; CDR2 reads ANQGSEA.

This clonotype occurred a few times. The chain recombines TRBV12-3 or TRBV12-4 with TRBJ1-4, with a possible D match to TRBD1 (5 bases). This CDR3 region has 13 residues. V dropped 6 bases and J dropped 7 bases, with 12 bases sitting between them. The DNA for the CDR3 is TGTGCCAGCAGCTACGGGGGGTCTGAAAAACTGTTTTTT. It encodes CASSYGGSEKLFF.

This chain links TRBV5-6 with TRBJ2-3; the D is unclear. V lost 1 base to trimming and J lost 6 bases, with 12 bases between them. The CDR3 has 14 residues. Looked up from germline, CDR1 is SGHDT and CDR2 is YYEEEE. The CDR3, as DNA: TGTGCCAGCAGCTTGATCGGAGTTGGCGATACGCAGTATTTT. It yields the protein CASSLIGVGDTQYF.

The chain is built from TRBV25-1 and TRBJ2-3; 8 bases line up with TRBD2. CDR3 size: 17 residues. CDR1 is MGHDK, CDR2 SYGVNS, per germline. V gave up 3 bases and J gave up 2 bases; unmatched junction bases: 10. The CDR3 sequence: CASSDSGLADHTDTQYF. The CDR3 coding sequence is TGTGCCAGCAGTGATTCCGGACTAGCTGACCACACAGATACGCAGTATTTT.

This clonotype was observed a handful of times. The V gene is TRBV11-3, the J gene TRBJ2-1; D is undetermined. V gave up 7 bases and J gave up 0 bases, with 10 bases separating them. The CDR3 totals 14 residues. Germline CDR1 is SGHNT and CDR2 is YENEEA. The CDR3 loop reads CASKGPDSYNEQFF. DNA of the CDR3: TGTGCCAGCAAAGGACCCGACTCCTACAATGAGCAGTTCTTC. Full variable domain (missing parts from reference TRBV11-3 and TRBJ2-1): EAGVVQSPRYKIIEKKQPVAFWCNPISGHNTLYWYLQNLGQGPELLIRYENEEAVDDSQLPKDRFSAERLKGVDSTLKIQPAELGDSAVYLCASKGPDSYNEQFFGPGTRLTVL.

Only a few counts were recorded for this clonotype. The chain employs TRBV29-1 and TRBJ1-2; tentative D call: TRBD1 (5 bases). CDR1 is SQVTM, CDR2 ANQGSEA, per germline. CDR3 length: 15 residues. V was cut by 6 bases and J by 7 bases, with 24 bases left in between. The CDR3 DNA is TGCAGCGTGGCGGATGGGGCTACCCCAATCGGTGGCTACACCTTC. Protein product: CSVADGATPIGGYTF.

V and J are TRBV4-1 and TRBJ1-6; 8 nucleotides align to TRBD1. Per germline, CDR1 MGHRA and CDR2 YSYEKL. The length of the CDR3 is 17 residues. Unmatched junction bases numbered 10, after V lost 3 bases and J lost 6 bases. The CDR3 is CASSQHPPGQANSPLHF. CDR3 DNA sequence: TGCGCCAGCAGCCAGCACCCGCCGGGACAGGCTAATTCACCCCTCCACTTT.

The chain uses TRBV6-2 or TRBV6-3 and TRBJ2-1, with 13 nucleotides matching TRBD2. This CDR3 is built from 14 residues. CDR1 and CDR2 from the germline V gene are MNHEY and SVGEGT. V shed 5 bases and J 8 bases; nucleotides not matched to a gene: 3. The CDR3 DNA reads TGTGCCAGCAGTCGGACTAGCGGGAGCGATGAGCAGTTCTTC. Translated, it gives CASSRTSGSDEQFF.

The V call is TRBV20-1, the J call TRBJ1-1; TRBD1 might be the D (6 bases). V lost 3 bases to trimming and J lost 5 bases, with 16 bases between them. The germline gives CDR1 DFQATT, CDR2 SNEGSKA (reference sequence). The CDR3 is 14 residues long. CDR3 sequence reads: CSASHRGGLTEAFF. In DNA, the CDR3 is TGCAGTGCTAGTCACCGTGGGGGGCTTACTGAAGCTTTCTTT.

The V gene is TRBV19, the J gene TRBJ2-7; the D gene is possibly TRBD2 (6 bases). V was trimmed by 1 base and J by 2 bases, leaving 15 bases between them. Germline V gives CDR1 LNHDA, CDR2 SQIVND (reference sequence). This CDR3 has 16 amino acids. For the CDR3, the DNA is TGTGCCAGTAGTATAGCCCCGGGAGCGAATACCTACGAGCAGTACTTC. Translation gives CASSIAPGANTYEQYF.